A selection of T cell receptor beta chains follows, all from one sample in a study of PD-1 blockade in classical Hodgkin lymphoma. Sequencing used immunoSEQ multiplex PCR; TCRdb keeps in-frame clones, though not all of them. This sample has under 35,000 clones, with 88% found just once. Sequenced sample: CD4+ T cells from blood. All receptors come from a human donor with classical Hodgkin lymphoma. Each CDR3 is given without its conserved first and last residue.

v_call cdr3_aa
TRBV27 ASSFSGINQPQH
TRBV5-1 ASSLGGNTEAF
TRBV6-5 ASSAPLGKAF
TRBV19 ASSVGNTIY
TRBV19 ASTLGQVANTIY
TRBV7-9 ASTRSGANQPQH
TRBV7-9 ASSDLKETQY
TRBV7-2 ASSAAAAYYEQY
TRBV28 ASSWARSIYEQY
TRBV11-2 ASSFTAELAEQY
TRBV7-3 ASSPDEYYGYT
TRBV6-1 ASSEEPGYNEQF
TRBV30 AYARGLDGKNIQY
TRBV2 ASSEDRANYGYT
TRBV11-2 ASSLGRSGNTIY
TRBV19 ASSIDRSFLEQY
TRBV5-1 ASSRQRGDGYT
TRBV7-3 ASSPRPTDTQY
TRBV15 ATSRRDRAPQPQH
TRBV11-2 ASSSATGSSNQPQH
TRBV5-5 ASSKTVRGTDTQY
TRBV11-2 ASSSIRGRGDTQY
TRBV2 ASSGQGVGGYT
TRBV2 ASSADRPPALT
TRBV2 ASSPSPSRNEQF
TRBV28 ASSPPAGLWGGGYT
TRBV28 ASSLVGRSNEQF
TRBV27 ASSLNGIESYEQY
TRBV5-1 ASSAEGTPGETQY
TRBV6-5 ASSWLRESGELF
TRBV27 ASSLRGDRTQETQY
TRBV5-1 ASRGTTGANVLT
TRBV19 ASNERLQNYGYT
TRBV5-1 ASSLEAANYGYT
TRBV5-4 ASSFRTGPNTEAF
TRBV7-6 ASSSFLAGGLQETQY
TRBV5-1 ASSLDGLQGASELH
TRBV6-1 ASSDLRGPSGNTIY
TRBV15 ATSRDPGLTYGYT
TRBV15 ATSSGGLVRPQH
TRBV19 ASSMAAQPQH
TRBV2 ASSEAGPMEETQY
TRBV6-5 ASSSPTSKEQY
TRBV7-8 ASSSKQGNQPQH
TRBV19 ASSMRNTIY
TRBV29-1 SVDEGAKNEQF
TRBV14 ASSPERGPWSTQY
TRBV7-8 ASSSGTSGRVNTQY
TRBV16 ASSHRPPDGYT
TRBV11-3 ASSPGQDNQPQH
TRBV7-3 ASSLKGLAGENEQF
TRBV6-6 ASSYSAGTAF
TRBV19 VSSGDRARRSEAF
TRBV7-2 ASSAGGVSYNEQF
TRBV28 ASSLGGRDTIY
TRBV11-2 ASSLDWAGRSYEQY
TRBV7-8 ASSLTSQGQFGYT